Below, one TCR beta chain is given with its context. Its target is not known. The sample is drawn from a study of cytomegalovirus exposure and HLA in healthy donors. Germline assignment: CDR1 GTSNPN and CDR2 SVGIG (reference sequence). The CDR3 is 12 amino acids. PCR involved 60 Vbeta and 13 Jbeta primers. The data were produced by immunoSEQ multiplex PCR, yet TCRdb's version contains in-frame clones alone and is incomplete. The sample has about 140,000 clones; 55% to 80% are singletons. General study points: A later analysis associated some 16,000 TCR beta sequences with HLA alleles at a 0.05 false discovery rate.

The sample was PBMCs. The chain employs TRBV30 and TRBJ2-5; D might be TRBD1 (5 bases). The end of the DNA fits TRBJ2-7 better, so the J call may be wrong. The sequence derives from a human donor in good health. In nucleotides, the CDR3 is TGTGCCTGCCACAGGAGATCCTACGAGCAGTACTTC. Residues: CACHRRSYEQYF.